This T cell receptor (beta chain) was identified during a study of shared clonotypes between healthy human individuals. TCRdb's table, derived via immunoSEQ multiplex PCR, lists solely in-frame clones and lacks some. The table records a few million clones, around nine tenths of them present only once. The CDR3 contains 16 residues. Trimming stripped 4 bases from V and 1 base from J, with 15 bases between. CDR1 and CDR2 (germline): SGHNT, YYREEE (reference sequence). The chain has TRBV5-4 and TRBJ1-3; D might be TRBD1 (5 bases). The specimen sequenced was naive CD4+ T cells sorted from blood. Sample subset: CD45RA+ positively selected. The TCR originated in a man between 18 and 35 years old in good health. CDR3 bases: TGTGCCAGCAGCACCGCCGGGACGGCGTCTGGAAACACCATATATTTT. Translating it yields CASSTAGTASGNTIYF.